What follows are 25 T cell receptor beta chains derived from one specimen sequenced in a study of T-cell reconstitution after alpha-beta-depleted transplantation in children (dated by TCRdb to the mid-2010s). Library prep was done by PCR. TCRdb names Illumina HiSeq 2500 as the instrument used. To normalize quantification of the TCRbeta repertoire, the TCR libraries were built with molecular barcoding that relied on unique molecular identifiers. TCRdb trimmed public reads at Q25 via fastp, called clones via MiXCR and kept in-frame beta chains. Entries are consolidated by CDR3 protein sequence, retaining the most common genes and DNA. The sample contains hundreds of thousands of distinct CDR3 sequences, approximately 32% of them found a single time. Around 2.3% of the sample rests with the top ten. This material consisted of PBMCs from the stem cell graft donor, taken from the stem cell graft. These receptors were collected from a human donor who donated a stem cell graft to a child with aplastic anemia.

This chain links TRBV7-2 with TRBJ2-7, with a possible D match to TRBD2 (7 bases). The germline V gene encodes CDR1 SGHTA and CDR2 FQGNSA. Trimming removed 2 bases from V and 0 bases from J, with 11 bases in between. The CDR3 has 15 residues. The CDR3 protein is CASSLWGGGSYEQYF. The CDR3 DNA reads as TGTGCCAGCAGCTTATGGGGAGGGGGCTCCTACGAGCAGTACTTC.

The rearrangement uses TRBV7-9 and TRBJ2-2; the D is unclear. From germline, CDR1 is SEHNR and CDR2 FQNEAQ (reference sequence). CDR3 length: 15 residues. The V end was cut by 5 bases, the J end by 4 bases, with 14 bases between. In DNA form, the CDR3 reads TGTGCCAGCAGCACCTACGTCAACCCCACCGGGGAGCTGTTTTTT. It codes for CASSTYVNPTGELFF.

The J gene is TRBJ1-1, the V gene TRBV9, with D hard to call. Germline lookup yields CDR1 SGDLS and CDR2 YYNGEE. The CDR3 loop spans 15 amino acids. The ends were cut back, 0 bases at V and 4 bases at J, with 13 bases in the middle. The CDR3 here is CASSVAGRSGTEAFF. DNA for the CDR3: TGTGCCAGCAGCGTAGCCGGACGGTCGGGCACTGAAGCTTTCTTT. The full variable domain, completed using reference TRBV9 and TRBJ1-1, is DSGVTQTPKHLITATGQRVTLRCSPRSGDLSVYWYQQSLDQGLQFLIQYYNGEERAKGNILERFSAQQFPDLHSELNLSSLELGDSALYFCASSVAGRSGTEAFFGQGTRLTVV.

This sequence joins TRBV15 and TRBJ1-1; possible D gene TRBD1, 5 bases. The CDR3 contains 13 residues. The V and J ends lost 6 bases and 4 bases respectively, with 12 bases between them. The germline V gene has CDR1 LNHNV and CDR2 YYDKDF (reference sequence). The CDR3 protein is CATSRGAGTEAFF. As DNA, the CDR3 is TGTGCCACCAGTAGGGGAGCCGGCACTGAAGCTTTCTTT.

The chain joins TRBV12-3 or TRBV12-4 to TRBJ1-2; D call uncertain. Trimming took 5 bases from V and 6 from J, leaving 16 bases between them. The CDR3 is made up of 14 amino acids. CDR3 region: CASSVYGVFDGYTF. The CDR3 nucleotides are TGTGCCAGCAGTGTTTACGGGGTGTTTGATGGCTACACCTTC.

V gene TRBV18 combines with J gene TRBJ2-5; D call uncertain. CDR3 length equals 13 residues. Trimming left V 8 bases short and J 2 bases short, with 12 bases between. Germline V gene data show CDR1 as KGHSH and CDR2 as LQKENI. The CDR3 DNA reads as TGTGCCAGCCGGGCCCAAATGCAAGAGACCCAGTACTTC. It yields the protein CASRAQMQETQYF.

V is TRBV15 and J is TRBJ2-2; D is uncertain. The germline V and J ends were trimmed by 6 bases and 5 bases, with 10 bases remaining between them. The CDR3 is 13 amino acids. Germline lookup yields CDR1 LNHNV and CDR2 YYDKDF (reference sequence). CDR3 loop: CATRPLLTGELFF. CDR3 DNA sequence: TGTGCCACCAGACCTCTTTTGACCGGGGAGCTGTTTTTT.

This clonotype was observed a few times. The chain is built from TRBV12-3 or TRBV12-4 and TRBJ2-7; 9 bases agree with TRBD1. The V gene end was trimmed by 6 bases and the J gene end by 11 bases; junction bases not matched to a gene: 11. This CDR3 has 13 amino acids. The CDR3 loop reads CASSPRGDRDKYF. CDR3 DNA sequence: TGTGCCAGCAGCCCCCGGGGGGACAGGGATAAGTACTTC.

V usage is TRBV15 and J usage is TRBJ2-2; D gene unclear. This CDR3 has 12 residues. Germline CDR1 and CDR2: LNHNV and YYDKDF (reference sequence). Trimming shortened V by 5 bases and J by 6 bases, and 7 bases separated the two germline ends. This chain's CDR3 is CATSVPPGELFF. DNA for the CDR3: TGTGCCACCAGCGTCCCTCCCGGGGAGCTGTTTTTT.

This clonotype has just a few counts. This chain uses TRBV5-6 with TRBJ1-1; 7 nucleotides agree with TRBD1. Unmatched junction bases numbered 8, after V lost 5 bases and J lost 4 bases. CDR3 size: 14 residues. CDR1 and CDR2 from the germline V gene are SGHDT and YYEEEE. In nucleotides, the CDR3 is TGTGCCAGCAGACGCAAAACAGGGGCCACTGAAGCTTTCTTT. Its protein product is CASRRKTGATEAFF. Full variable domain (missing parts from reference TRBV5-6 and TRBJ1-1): DAGVTQSPTHLIKTRGQQVTLRCSPKSGHDTVSWYQQALGQGPQFIFQYYEEEERQRGNFPDRFSGHQFPNYSSELNVNALLLGDSALYLCASRRKTGATEAFFGQGTRLTVV.

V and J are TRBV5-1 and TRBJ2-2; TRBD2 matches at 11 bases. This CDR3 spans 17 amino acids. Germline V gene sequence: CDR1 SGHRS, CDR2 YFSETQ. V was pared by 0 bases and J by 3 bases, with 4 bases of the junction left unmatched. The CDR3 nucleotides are TGCGCCAGCAGCTTGGGACTAGCGGGGTCTCACACCGGGGAGCTGTTTTTT. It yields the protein CASSLGLAGSHTGELFF.

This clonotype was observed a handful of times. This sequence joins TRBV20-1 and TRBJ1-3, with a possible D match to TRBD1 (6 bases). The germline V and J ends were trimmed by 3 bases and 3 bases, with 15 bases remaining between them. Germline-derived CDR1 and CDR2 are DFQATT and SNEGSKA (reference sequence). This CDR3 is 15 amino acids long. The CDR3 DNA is TGCAGTGCTAGCCAGAGCCAGACAGGTGGAAACACCATATATTTT. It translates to CSASQSQTGGNTIYF.

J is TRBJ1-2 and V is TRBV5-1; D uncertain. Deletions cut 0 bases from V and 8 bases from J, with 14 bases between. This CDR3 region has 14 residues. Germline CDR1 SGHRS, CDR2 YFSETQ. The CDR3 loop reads CASSLATLKGGYTF. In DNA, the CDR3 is TGCGCCAGCAGCTTGGCGACCCTCAAGGGCGGCTACACCTTC.

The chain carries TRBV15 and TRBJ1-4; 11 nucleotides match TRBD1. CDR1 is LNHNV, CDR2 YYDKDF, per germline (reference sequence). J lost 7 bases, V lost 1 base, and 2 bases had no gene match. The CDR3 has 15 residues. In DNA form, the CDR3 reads TGTGCCACCAGCAGAGGGGGGACAGGGGGTGAAAAACTGTTTTTT. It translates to CATSRGGTGGEKLFF.

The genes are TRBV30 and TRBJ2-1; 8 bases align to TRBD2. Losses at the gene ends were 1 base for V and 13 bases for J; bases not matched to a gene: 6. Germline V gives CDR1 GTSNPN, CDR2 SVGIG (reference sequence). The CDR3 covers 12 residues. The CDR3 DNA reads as TGTGCCTGGAGTGATAGCGGGGTCGAACAGTTCTTC. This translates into CAWSDSGVEQFF.

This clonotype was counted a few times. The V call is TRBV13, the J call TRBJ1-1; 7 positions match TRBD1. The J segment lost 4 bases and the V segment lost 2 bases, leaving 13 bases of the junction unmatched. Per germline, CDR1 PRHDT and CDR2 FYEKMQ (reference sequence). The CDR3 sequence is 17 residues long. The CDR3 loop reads CASSLFAGGVSGTEAFF. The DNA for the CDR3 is TGTGCCAGCAGCTTATTCGCAGGGGGAGTGTCAGGCACTGAAGCTTTCTTT.

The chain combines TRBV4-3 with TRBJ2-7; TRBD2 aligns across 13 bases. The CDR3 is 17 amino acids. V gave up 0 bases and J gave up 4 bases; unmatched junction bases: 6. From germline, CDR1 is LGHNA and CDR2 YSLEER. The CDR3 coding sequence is TGCGCCAGCAGCCAAGAAAGAGGACTAGCGGGAGATTACGAGCAGTACTTC. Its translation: CASSQERGLAGDYEQYF.

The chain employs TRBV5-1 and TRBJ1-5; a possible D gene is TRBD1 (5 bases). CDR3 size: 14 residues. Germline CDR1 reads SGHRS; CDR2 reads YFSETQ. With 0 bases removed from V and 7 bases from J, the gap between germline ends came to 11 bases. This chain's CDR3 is CASSLESGKQPQHF. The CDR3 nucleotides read TGCGCCAGCAGCTTGGAGTCAGGGAAACAGCCCCAGCATTTT.

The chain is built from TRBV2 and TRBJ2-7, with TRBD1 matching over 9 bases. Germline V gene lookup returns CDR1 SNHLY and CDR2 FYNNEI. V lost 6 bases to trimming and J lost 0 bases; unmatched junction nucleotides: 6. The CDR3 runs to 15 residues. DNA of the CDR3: TGTGCCAGCAGGAGGACAGGGGCCAGCTCCTACGAGCAGTACTTC. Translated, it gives CASRRTGASSYEQYF.

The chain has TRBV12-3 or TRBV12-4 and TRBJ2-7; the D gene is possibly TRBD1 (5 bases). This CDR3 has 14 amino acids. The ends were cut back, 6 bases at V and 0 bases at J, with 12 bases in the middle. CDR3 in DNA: TGTGCCAGCAGACGAGACAGTAGCTCCTACGAGCAGTACTTC. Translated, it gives CASRRDSSSYEQYF.

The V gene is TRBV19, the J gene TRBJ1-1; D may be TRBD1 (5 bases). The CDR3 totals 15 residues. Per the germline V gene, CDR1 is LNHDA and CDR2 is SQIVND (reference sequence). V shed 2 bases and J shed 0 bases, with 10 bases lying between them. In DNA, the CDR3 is TGTGCCAGTAGTATATCGCGGACACTGAACACTGAAGCTTTCTTT. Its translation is CASSISRTLNTEAFF.

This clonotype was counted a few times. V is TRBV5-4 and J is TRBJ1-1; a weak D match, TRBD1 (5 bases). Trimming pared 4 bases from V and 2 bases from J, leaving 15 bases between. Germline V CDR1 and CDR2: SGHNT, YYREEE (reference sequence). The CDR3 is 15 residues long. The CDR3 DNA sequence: TGTGCCAGCAGCGGTGGGGGAGGTCCCAACACTGAAGCTTTCTTT. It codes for CASSGGGGPNTEAFF.

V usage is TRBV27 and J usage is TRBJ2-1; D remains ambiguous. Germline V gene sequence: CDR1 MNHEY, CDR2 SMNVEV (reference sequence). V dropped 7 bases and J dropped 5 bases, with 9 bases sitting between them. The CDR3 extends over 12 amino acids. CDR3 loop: CASTREDNEQFF. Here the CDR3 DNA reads TGTGCCAGCACCCGAGAGGACAATGAGCAGTTCTTC.

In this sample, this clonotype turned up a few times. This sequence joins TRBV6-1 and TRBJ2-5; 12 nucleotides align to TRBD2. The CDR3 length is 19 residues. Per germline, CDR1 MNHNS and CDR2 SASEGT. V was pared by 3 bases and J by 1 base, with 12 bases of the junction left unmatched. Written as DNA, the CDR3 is TGTGCCAGCAGTGAGAGACTAGCGGGAGTAGGGGATCTCCAAGAGACCCAGTACTTC. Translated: CASSERLAGVGDLQETQYF.

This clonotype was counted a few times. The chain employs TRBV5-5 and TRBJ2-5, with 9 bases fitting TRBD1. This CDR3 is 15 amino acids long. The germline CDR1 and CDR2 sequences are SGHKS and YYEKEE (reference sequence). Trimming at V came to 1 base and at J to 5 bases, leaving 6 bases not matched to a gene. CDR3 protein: CASSLPTGGGETQYF. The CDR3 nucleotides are TGTGCCAGCAGCTTGCCCACAGGGGGCGGGGAGACCCAGTACTTC.